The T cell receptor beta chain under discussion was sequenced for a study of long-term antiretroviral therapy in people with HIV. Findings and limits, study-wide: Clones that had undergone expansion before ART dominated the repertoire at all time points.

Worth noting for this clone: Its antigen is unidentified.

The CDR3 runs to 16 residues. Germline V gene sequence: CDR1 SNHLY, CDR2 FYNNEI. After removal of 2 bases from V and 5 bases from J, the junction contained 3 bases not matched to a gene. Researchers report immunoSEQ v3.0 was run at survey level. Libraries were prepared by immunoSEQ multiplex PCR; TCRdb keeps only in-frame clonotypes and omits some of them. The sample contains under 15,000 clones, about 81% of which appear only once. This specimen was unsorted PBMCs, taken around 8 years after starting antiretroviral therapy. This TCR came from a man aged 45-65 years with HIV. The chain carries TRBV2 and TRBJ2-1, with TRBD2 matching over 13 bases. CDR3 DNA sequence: TGTGCCAGCAGTGAATCCGGGACTAGCGGGGACAATGAGCAGTTCTTC. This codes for CASSESGTSGDNEQFF.